This T cell receptor (beta chain) originates from a study of OX40 agonist ivuxolimab in advanced cancers. TCRdb keeps only in-frame clones here, not all; method: immunoSEQ multiplex PCR. The table shows tens of thousands of clones, with around 85% occurring only once. The ends were cut back, 4 bases at V and 5 bases at J, with 15 bases in the middle. Germline CDR1 SGHRS, CDR2 YFSETQ. The CDR3 covers 14 residues. The sequence was collected from an adult with an advanced solid tumor such as melanoma, head and neck, liver or kidney cancer. The chain uses TRBV5-1 and TRBJ2-5; unclear D gene. Source: CD4+ or CD8+ T cells sorted from blood, taken in a trial of the OX40 agonist ivuxolimab. DNA for the CDR3: TGCGCCAGCAGCCCCGGGTCCTCCCTCGAGACCCAGTACTTC. Its protein product is CASSPGSSLETQYF.